This T cell receptor (beta chain) was found in a study of T-cell memory formation after mild COVID-19. Study-level findings and limits: Clones contracting across day 15 to 85 had a balanced CD4/CD8 profile; later expanding clones leaned CD4+. Pre-infection memory carried some responding clones, suggesting that cross-reactive memory joined.

In its sample, this clonotype was seen many times. Its target is unknown. Using constant-segment primers, 5'RACE produced TCR alpha and TCR beta cDNA libraries carrying sample barcodes and UMIs. TCRdb recomputed calls from the 5' RACE reads with MiXCR, one row per CDR3 protein. The table shows a few hundred thousand distinct CDR3 sequences, with roughly an eighth occurring only once. This receptor was obtained from a man aged 18 to 30 who had mild COVID-19 (a few samples of this study predate the infection). Cell type and time point are not known. Specimen: PBMCs or a T cell subset sorted from them (not recorded which).

This CDR3 is CASSLERGSEQFF. The CDR3 DNA is TGTGCCAGCAGCTTAGAGCGCGGAAGTGAGCAGTTCTTC. V and J are TRBV7-2 and TRBJ2-1; D is undetermined. From germline, CDR1 is SGHTA and CDR2 FQGNSA. V lost 1 base and J 9 bases, leaving 10 bases between the germline ends. The CDR3 totals 13 residues.